The entry that follows covers one TCR beta chain sequence. This sample was included in a study of blood T cell repertoires in COVID-19. Study background: Samples of COVID-19 (acute and convalescent) were obtained from the United States, Italy and Spain.

In the authors' methods: Using reference gene primer amplification, nucleated cell counts were estimated. Clones were read by immunoSEQ multiplex PCR, and TCRdb kept only the in-frame ones, dropping some. D and trimming come from the DNA, and the V and J calls and clone size come from that table. The sample records approximately 190,000 clones, around 80% being singletons. V gave up 8 bases and J gave up 6 bases; unmatched junction bases: 12. Germline V CDR1 and CDR2: MNHNY, SVGAGI (reference sequence). The CDR3 spans 14 residues. This rearrangement joins TRBV6-6 to TRBJ2-7; 8 nucleotides agree with TRBD2. What was sequenced was peripheral blood. The origin of this receptor is a man aged 25 to 45 with active or convalescent COVID-19. The CDR3, as DNA: TGTGCCAGCGGGATGACTAGCGTCGGTTCCGAGCAGTACTTC. Its translation is CASGMTSVGSEQYF.